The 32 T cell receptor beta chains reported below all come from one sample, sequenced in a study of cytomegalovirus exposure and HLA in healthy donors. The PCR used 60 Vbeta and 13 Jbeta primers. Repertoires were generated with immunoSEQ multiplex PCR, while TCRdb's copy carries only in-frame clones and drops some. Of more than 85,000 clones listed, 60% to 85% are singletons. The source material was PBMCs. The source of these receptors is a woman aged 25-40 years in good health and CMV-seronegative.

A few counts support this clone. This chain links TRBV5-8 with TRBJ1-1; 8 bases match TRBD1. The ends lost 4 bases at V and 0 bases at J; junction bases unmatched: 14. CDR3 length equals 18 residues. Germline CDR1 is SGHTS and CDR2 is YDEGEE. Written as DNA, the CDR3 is TGTGCCAGCAGCAGGGCTCGGGACAGGTGGACTCTGAACACTGAAGCTTTCTTT. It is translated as CASSRARDRWTLNTEAFF.

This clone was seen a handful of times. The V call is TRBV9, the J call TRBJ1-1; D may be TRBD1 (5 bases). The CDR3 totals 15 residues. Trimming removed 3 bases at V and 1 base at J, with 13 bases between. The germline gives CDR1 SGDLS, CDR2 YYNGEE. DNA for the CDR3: TGTGCCAGCAGCGGGATAGGGGTCACGAACACTGAAGCTTTCTTT. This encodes CASSGIGVTNTEAFF. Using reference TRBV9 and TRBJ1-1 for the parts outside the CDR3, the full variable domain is DSGVTQTPKHLITATGQRVTLRCSPRSGDLSVYWYQQSLDQGLQFLIQYYNGEERAKGNILERFSAQQFPDLHSELNLSSLELGDSALYFCASSGIGVTNTEAFFGQGTRLTVV.

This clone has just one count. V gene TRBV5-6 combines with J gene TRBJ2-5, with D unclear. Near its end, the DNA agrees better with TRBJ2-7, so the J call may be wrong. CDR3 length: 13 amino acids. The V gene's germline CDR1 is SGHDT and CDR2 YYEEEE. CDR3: CASSSGSDYEQYF. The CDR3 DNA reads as TGTGCCAGCAGCTCTGGGTCCGACTACGAGCAGTACTTC.

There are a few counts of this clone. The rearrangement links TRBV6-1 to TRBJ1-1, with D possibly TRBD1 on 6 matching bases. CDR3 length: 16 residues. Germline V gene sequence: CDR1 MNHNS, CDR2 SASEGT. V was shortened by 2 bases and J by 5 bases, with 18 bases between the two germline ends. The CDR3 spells CASSELGGPSSTEAFF. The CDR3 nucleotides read TGTGCCAGCAGTGAACTTGGGGGCCCGTCAAGTACTGAAGCTTTCTTT.

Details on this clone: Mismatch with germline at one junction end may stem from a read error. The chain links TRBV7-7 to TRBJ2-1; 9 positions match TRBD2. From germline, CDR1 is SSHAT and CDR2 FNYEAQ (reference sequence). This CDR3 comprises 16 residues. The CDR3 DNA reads TGTGCTAGCAGCACCGACATAGCGGGAGTCCACAATGAGCAGTTCTTC. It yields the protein CASSTDIAGVHNEQFF. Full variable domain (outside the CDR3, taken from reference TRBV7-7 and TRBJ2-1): GAGVSQSPRYKVTKRGQDVTLRCDPISSHATLYWYQQALGQGPEFLTYFNYEAQPDKSGLPSDRFSAERPEGSISTLTIQRTEQRDSAMYRCASSTDIAGVHNEQFFGPGTRLTVL.

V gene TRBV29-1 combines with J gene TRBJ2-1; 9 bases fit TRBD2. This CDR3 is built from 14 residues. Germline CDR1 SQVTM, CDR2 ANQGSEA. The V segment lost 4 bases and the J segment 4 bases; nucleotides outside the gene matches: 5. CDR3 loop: CSVATSGIYNEQFF. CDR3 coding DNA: TGCAGCGTTGCGACTAGCGGAATATACAATGAGCAGTTCTTC.

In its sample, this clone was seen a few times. As DNA, the CDR3 is TGTGCCAGCAGCTTAGGGCGGCGGGGGGGCCCTAGAGAGACCCAGTACTTC. Protein product: CASSLGRRGGPRETQYF. The chain has TRBV7-2 and TRBJ2-5; 9 positions match TRBD2. The germline V gene encodes CDR1 SGHTA and CDR2 FQGNSA. V shed 1 base and J 4 bases; nucleotides not matched to a gene: 10. The length of the CDR3 is 17 residues.

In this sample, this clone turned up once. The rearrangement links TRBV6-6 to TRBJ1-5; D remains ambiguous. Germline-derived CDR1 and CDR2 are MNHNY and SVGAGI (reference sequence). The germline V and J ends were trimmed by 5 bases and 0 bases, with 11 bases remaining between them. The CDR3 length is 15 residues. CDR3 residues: CASSRLGASNQPQHF. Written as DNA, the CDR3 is TGTGCCAGCAGTCGTCTGGGCGCTAGCAATCAGCCCCAGCATTTT.

The CDR3 DNA reads TGTGCCAGCAGCTCCGGGACAGGGCGCACTGAAGCTTTCTTT. Amino acid sequence: CASSSGTGRTEAFF. The chain recombines TRBV7-9 with TRBJ1-1; the match to TRBD1 covers 9 bases. Per germline, CDR1 SEHNR and CDR2 FQNEAQ (reference sequence). The CDR3 loop spans 14 amino acids. Trimming removed 4 bases from V and 4 bases from J; junction bases left unmatched: 4.

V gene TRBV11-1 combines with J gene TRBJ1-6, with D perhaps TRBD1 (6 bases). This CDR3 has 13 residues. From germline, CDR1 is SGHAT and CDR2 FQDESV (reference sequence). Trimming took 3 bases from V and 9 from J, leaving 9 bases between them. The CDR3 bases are TGTGCCAGCAGCTTCGGCAGGGGTTCACCCCTCCACTTT. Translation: CASSFGRGSPLHF.

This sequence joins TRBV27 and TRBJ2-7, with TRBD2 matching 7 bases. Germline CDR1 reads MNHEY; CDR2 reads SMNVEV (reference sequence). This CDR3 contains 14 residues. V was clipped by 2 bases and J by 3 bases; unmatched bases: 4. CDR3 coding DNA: TGTGCCAGCAGTTTAGGCGGGAGCCTCTACGAGCAGTACTTC. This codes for CASSLGGSLYEQYF.

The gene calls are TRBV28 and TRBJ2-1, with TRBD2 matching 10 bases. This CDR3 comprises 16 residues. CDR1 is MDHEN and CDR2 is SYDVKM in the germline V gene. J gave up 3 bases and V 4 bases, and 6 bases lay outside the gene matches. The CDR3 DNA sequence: TGTGCCAGCAGTTCCTCGGCTAGCGGGAGCTACAATGAGCAGTTCTTC. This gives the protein CASSSSASGSYNEQFF.

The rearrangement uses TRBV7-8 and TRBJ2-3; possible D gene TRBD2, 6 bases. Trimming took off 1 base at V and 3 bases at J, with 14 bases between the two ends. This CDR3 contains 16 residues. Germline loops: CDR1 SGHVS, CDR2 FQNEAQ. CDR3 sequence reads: CASSLEPGRGTDTQYF. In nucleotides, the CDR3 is TGTGCCAGCAGCTTAGAACCAGGGCGGGGTACAGATACGCAGTATTTT. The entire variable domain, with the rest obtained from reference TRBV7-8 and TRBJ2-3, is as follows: GAGVSQSPRYKVAKRGQDVALRCDPISGHVSLFWYQQALGQGPEFLTYFQNEAQLDKSGLPSDRFFAERPEGSVSTLKIQRTQQEDSAVYLCASSLEPGRGTDTQYFGPGTRLTVL.

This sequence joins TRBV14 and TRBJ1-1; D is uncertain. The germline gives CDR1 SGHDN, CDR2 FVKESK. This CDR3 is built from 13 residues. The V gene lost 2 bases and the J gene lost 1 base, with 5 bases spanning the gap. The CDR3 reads CASSQSPNTEAFF. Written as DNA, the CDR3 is TGTGCCAGCAGCCAATCTCCGAACACTGAAGCTTTCTTT.

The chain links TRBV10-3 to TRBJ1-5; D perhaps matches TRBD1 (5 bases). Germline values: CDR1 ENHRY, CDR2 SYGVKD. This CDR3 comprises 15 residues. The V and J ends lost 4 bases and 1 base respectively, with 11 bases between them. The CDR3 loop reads CAISGEAGSNQPQHF. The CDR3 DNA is TGTGCCATCAGTGGTGAGGCAGGGAGCAATCAGCCCCAGCATTTT.

The CDR3 protein is CASSTQQGATTEAFF. DNA of the CDR3: TGTGCCAGCAGCACCCAACAGGGGGCTACGACTGAAGCTTTCTTT. This chain joins TRBV11-2 and TRBJ1-1; 9 positions agree with TRBD1. CDR1 SGHAT and CDR2 FQNNGV come from the germline V gene. This CDR3 is 15 amino acids long. V shed 5 bases and J 5 bases; nucleotides not matched to a gene: 9.

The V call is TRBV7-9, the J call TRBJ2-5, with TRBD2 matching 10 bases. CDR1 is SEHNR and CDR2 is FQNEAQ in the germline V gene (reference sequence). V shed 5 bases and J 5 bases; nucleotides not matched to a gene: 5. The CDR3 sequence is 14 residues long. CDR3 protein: CASSAPSGGETQYF. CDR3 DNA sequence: TGTGCCAGCAGCGCCCCTAGCGGGGGTGAGACCCAGTACTTC.

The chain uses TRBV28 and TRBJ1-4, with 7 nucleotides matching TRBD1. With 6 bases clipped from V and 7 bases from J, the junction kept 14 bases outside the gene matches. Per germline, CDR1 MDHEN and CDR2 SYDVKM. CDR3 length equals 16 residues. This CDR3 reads CASRPQDRSGLEKLFF. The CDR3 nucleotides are TGTGCCAGCAGACCCCAGGACAGGTCCGGACTTGAAAAACTGTTTTTT.

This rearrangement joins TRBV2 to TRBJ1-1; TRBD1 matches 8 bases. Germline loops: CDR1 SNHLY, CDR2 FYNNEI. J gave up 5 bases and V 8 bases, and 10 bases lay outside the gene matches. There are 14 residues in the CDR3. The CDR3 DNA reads TGTGCCAGCGGAGAACAGGGGGTAAGGACTGAAGCTTTCTTT. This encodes CASGEQGVRTEAFF.

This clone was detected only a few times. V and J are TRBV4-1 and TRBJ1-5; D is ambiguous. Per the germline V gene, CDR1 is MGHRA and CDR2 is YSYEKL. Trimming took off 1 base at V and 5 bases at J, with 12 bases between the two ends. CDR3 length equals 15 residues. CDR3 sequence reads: CASSQAGFSDQPQHF. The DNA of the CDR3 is TGCGCCAGCAGCCAAGCGGGGTTTTCCGATCAGCCCCAGCATTTT.

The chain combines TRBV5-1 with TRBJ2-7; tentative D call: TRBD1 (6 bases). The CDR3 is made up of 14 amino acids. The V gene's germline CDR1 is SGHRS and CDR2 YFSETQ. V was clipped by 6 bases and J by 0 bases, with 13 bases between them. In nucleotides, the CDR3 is TGCGCCAGCAAGAGGACAGAGTTCTCCTACGAGCAGTACTTC. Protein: CASKRTEFSYEQYF. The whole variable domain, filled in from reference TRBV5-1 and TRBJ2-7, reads KAGVTQTPRYLIKTRGQQVTLSCSPISGHRSVSWYQQTPGQGLQFLFEYFSETQRNKGNFPGRFSGRQFSNSRSEMNVSTLELGDSALYLCASKRTEFSYEQYFGPGTRLTVT.

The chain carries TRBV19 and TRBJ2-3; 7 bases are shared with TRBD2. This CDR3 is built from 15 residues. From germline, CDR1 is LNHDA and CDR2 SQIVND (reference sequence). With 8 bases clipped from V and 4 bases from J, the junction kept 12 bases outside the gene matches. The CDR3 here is CASRLGRGIADTQYF. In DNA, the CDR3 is TGTGCCAGTCGCCTGGGGCGGGGGATTGCAGATACGCAGTATTTT.

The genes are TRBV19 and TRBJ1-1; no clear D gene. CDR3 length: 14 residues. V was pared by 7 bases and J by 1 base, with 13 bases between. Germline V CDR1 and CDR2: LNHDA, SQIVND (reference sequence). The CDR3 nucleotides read TGTGCCAGTACTAGGATACTATCGAACACTGAAGCTTTCTTT. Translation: CASTRILSNTEAFF. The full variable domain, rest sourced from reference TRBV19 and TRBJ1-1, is DGGITQSPKYLFRKEGQNVTLSCEQNLNHDAMYWYRQDPGQGLRLIYYSQIVNDFQKGDIAEGYSVSREKKESFPLTVTSAQKNPTAFYLCASTRILSNTEAFFGQGTRLTVV.

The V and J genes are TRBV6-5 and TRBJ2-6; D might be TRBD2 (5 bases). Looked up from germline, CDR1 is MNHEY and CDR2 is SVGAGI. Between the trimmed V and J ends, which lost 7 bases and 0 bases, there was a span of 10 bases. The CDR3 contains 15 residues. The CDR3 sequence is CASIGVSSGANVLTF. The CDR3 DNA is TGTGCCAGCATCGGGGTGAGCTCTGGGGCCAACGTCCTGACTTTC.

Here the CDR3 reads CASRAPGLAAYNEQFF. CDR3 nucleotides: TGTGCCAGCAGGGCTCCGGGACTAGCGGCCTACAATGAGCAGTTCTTC. The chain links TRBV2 to TRBJ2-1, with TRBD2 matching over 11 bases. The CDR3 is 16 residues long. J was trimmed by 2 bases and V by 6 bases; bases with no gene match: 6. The V gene's germline CDR1 is SNHLY and CDR2 FYNNEI.

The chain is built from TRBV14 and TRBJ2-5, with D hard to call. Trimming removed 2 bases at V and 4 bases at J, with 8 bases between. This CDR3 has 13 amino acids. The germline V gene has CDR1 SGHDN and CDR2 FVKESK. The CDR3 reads CASSQSPPETQYF. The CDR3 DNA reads TGTGCCAGCAGCCAAAGCCCCCCAGAGACCCAGTACTTC. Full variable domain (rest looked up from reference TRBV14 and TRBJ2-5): EAGVTQFPSHSVIEKGQTVTLRCDPISGHDNLYWYRRVMGKEIKFLLHFVKESKQDESGMPNNRFLAERTGGTYSTLKVQPAELEDSGVYFCASSQSPPETQYFGPGTRLLVL.

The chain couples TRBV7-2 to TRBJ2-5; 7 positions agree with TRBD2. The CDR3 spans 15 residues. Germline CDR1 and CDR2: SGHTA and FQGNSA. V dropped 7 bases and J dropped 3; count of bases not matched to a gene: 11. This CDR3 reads CASKRTGGREETQYF. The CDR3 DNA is TGTGCCAGCAAAAGGACTGGCGGGAGAGAAGAGACCCAGTACTTC. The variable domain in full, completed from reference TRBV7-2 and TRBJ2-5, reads GAGVSQSPSNKVTEKGKDVELRCDPISGHTALYWYRQSLGQGLEFLIYFQGNSAPDKSGLPSDRFSAERTGGSVSTLTIQRTQQEDSAVYLCASKRTGGREETQYFGPGTRLLVL.

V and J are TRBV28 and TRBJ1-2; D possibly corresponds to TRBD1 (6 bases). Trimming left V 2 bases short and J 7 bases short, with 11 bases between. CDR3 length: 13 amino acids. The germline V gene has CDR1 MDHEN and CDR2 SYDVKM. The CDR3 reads CASSLVGGAGYTF. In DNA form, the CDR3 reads TGTGCCAGCAGTTTAGTCGGGGGGGCTGGCTACACCTTC.

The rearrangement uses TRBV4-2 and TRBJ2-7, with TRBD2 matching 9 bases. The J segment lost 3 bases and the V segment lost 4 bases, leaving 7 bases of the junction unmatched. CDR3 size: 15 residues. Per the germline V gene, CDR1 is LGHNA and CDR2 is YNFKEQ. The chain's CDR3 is CASSPLAGDDYEQYF. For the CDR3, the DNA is TGTGCCAGCAGCCCATTAGCGGGGGACGACTACGAGCAGTACTTC.

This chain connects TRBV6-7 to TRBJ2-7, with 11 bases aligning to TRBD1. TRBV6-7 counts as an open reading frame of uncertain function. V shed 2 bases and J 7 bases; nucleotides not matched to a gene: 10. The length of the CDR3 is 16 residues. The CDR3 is CASSYHSRGQGEEQYF. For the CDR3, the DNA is TGTGCCAGCAGTTACCACAGCCGGGGACAGGGGGAAGAGCAGTACTTC.

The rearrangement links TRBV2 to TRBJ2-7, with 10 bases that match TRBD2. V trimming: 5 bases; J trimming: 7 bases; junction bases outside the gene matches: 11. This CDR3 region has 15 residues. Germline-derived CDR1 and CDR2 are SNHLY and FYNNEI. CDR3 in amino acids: CASSTLAGATGEQYF. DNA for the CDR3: TGTGCCAGCAGTACTCTAGCGGGAGCAACGGGGGAGCAGTACTTC.

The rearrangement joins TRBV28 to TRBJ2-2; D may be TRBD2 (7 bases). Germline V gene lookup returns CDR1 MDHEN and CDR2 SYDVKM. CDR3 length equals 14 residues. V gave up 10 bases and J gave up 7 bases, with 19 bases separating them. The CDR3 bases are TGTGCCACCGTTGGGGGGGGCGAGGTCGGGGAGCTGTTTTTT. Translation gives CATVGGGEVGELFF.